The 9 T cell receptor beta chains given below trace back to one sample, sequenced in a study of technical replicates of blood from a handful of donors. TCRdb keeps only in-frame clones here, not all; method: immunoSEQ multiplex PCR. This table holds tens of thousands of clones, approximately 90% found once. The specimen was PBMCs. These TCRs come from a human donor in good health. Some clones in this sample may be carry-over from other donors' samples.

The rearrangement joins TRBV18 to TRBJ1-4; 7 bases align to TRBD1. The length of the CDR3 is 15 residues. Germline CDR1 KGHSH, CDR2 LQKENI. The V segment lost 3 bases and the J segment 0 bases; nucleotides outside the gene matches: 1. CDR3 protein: CASSPDRATNEKLFF. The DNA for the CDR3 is TGTGCCAGCTCACCTGACAGGGCAACTAATGAAAAACTGTTTTTT.

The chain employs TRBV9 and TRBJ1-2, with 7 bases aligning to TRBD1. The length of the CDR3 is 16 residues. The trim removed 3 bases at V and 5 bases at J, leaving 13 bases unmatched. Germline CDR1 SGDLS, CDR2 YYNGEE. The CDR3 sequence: CASSAGPGQKGYGYTF. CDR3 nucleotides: TGTGCCAGCAGCGCGGGCCCGGGACAGAAGGGATATGGCTACACCTTC.

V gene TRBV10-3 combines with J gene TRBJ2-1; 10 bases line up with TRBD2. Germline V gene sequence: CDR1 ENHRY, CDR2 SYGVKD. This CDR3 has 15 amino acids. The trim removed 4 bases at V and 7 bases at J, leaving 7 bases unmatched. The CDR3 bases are TGTGCCATCAGTGGTACTAGCGGGGTCACTAATGAGCAGTTCTTC. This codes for CAISGTSGVTNEQFF.

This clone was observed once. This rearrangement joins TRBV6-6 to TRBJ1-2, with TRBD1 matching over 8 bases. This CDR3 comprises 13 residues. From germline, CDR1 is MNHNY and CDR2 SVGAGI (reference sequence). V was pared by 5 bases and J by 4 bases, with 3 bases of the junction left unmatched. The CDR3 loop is CASSTTGGYGYTF. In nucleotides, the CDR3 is TGTGCCAGCAGTACAACAGGGGGCTATGGCTACACCTTC.

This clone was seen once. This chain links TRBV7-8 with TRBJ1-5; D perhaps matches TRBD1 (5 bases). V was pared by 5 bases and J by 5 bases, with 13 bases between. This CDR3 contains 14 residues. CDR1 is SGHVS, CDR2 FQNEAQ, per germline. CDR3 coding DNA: TGTGCCAGCAGCCCCAGAGAGACAGATCAGCCCCAGCATTTT. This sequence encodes CASSPRETDQPQHF.

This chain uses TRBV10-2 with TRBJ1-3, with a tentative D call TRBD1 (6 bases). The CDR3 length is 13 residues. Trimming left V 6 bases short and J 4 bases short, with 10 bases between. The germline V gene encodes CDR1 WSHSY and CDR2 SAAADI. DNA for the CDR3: TGCGCCAGCAGGGACAGTCAGGGAAACACCATATATTTT. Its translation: CASRDSQGNTIYF.

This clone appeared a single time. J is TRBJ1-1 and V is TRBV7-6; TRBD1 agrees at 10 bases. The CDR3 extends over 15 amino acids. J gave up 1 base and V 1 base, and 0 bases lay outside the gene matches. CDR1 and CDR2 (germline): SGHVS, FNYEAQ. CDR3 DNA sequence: TGTGCCAGCAGCTTAGGGACAGGGGGGAACACTGAAGCTTTCTTT. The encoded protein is CASSLGTGGNTEAFF. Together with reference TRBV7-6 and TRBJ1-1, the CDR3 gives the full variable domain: GAGVSQSPRYKVTKRGQDVALRCDPISGHVSLYWYRQALGQGPEFLTYFNYEAQQDKSGLPNDRFSAERPEGSISTLTIQRTEQRDSAMYRCASSLGTGGNTEAFFGQGTRLTVV.

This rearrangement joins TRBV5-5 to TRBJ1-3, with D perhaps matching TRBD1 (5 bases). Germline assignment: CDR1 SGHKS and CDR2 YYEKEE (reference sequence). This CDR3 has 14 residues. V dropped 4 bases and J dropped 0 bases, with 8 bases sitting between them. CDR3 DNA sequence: TGTGCCAGCAGCGGAGGGGACTCTGGAAACACCATATATTTT. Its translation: CASSGGDSGNTIYF.

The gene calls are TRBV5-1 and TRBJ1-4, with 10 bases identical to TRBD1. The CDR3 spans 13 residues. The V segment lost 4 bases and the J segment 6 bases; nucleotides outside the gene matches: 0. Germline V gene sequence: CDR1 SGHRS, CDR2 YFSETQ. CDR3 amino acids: CASSGTGDEKLFF. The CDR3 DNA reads TGCGCCAGCAGCGGGACAGGGGATGAAAAACTGTTTTTT.